The following is a TCR beta chain sequence with its context. Its cognate antigen is unknown. Repertoires were generated with immunoSEQ multiplex PCR, while TCRdb's copy carries only in-frame clones and drops some. The top ten clones hold about 2.8% of a sample with about 180,000 clones, about nine tenths of them seen once. This specimen belongs to a study of T cell responses to AZD1222 COVID-19 vaccine. Regarding the study as a whole: CD4 TCRs covered the whole spike, strongest at regions 160-218 and 743-854.

J was trimmed by 3 bases and V by 11 bases; bases with no gene match: 9. The CDR3 length is 14 residues. Germline-derived CDR1 and CDR2 are ENHRY and SYGVKD. This receptor was obtained from an adult in good health. V is TRBV10-3 and J is TRBJ2-2; 7 bases line up with TRBD1. The sample consisted of peripheral blood, taken on day 0 of AZD1222 vaccination. In DNA form, the CDR3 reads TGTGCCTCTCAGGGACAGCCGGACACCGGGGAGCTGTTTTTT. Protein product: CASQGQPDTGELFF.